The clone carrying this TCR beta chain was seen a few times. Its antigen is undetermined. The authors cocultured the mixed lymphocyte reaction cells at 37 degrees C for 6 days. The sample belongs to a study of siplizumab effects on memory and regulatory T cells. Overall study findings and caveats: Major contributors to the alloresponse seemed to be naive T cells, which also appeared more diverse than memory cells. On average, about 70% of mappable alloreactive CD4+ clones were Treg-derived under siplizumab, against 25% to 30% in controls.

Here immunoSEQ multiplex PCR was the method, and the copy in TCRdb shows in-frame clones only, minus some. The data hold 9,500 to 13,000 clones, with around 45% observed a single time. CDR3 length: 13 amino acids. Germline assignment: CDR1 LNHDA and CDR2 SQIVND (reference sequence). V shed 1 base and J shed 4 bases, with 6 bases lying between them. The sequenced sample was CFSE-low (dividing) CD8+ T cells sorted from an allogeneic mixed lymphocyte reaction. The rearrangement links TRBV19 to TRBJ2-3; D uncertain. The TCR was taken from a human donor in good health; the cells came from an allogeneic mixed lymphocyte reaction. In DNA, the CDR3 is TGTGCCAGTAGTATAGGGGCGGCAGATACGCAGTATTTT. Translation gives CASSIGAADTQYF.